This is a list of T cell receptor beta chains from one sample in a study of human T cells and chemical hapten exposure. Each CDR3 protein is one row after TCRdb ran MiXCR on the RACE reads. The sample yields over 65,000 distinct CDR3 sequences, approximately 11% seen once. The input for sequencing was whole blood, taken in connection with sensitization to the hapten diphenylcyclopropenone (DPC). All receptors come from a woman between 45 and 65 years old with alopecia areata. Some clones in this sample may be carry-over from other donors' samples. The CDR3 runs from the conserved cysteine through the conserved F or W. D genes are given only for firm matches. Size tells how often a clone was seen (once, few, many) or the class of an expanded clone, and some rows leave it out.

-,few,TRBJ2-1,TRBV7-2,CASRGFMNEQFF,TGTGCCAGCCGAGGTTTTATGAATGAGCAGTTCTTC
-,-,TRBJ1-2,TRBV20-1,CSAGVRAGGYTF,TGCAGTGCCGGGGTCCGGGCTGGTGGCTACACCTTC
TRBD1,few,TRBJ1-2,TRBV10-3,CAISDDPGQGDYGYTF,TGTGCCATCAGTGATGACCCGGGACAGGGTGACTATGGCTACACCTTC
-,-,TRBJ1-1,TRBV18,CVSSPSVNTEAFF,TGTGTCAGCTCACCCTCAGTGAACACTGAAGCTTTCTTT
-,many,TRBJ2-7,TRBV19,CASSIGGLRDEQYF,TGTGCCAGTAGTATAGGGGGTTTGCGGGACGAGCAGTACTTC
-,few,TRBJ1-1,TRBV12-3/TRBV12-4,CASSPPGVNTEAFF,TGTGCCAGCAGTCCCCCGGGGGTGAACACTGAAGCTTTCTTT
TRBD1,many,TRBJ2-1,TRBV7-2,CASRDRDYNEQFF,TGTGCCAGCAGGGACAGGGACTACAATGAGCAGTTCTTC
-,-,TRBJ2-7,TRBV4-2,CASSQDAGATYEQYF,TGTGCCAGCAGCCAAGATGCCGGGGCCACCTACGAGCAGTACTTC
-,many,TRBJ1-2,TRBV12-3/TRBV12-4,CASSSGGYYGYTF,TGTGCCAGCAGTTCTGGGGGGTACTATGGCTACACCTTC
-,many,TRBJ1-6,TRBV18,CASSPQVGSYNSPLHF,TGTGCCAGCTCACCCCAAGTGGGATCCTATAATTCACCCCTCCACTTT
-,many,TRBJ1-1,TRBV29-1,CSGGSRGNTEAFF,TGCAGCGGCGGGAGTCGGGGGAACACTGAAGCTTTCTTT
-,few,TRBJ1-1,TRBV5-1,CASSLRQENTEAFF,TGCGCCAGCAGCTTGAGACAGGAGAACACTGAAGCTTTCTTT
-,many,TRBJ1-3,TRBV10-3,CAIRGTLSGNTIYF,TGTGCCATCCGAGGGACTCTCTCTGGAAACACCATATATTTT
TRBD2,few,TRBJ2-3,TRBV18,CASSPTSGRSSDTQYF,TGTGCCAGCTCACCAACTAGCGGGAGATCCTCAGATACGCAGTATTTT
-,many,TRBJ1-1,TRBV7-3,CASSSRAGTEAFF,TGTGCCAGCAGCTCCCGAGCGGGGACAGAAGCTTTCTTT
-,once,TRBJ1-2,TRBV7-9,CASSLGLTANYGYTF,TGTGCCAGCAGCTTAGGCTTGACAGCTAACTATGGCTACACCTTC
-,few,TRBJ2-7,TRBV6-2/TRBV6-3,CASENPEYEQYF,TGTGCCAGCGAGAACCCAGAATACGAGCAGTACTTC
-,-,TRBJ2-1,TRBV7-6,CASSLLAVPYNEQFF,TGTGCCAGCAGCTTATTGGCGGTTCCCTACAATGAGCAGTTCTTC
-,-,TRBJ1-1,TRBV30,CAWSVLGNTEAFF,TGTGCCTGGAGTGTACTCGGGAACACTGAAGCTTTCTTT
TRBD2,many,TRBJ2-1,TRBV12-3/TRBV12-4,CASSRGLAGEQFF,TGTGCCAGCAGTCGAGGACTAGCGGGAGAGCAGTTCTTC
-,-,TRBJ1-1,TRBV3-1,CASSQGIYSGHTEAFF,TGTGCCAGCAGCCAGGGGATCTACTCAGGGCATACTGAAGCTTTCTTT
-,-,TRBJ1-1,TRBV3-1,CASSQANTEAFF,TGTGCCAGCAGCCAAGCTAACACTGAAGCTTTCTTT
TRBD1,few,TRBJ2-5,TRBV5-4,CASSRTRQGLGETQYF,TGTGCCAGCAGCCGAACCCGACAGGGCCTAGGAGAGACCCAGTACTTC
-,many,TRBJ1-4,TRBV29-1,CSVQGNNEKLFF,TGCAGCGTCCAAGGTAACAATGAAAAACTGTTTTTT
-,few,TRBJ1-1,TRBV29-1,CSADNTEAFF,TGCAGCGCTGACAACACTGAAGCTTTCTTT
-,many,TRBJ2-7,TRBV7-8,CASSPRTASHEQYF,TGTGCCAGCAGCCCTAGGACAGCCAGCCACGAGCAGTACTTC
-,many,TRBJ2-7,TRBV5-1,CASSLVSTPYEQYF,TGCGCCAGCAGCTTGGTATCCACCCCCTACGAGCAGTACTTC
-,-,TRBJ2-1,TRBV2,CASILRPLNEQFF,TGTGCCAGCATTTTACGACCACTGAATGAGCAGTTCTTC
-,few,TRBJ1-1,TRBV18,CASSPRILNTEAFF,TGTGCCAGCTCACCCCGCATCCTGAACACTGAAGCTTTCTTT
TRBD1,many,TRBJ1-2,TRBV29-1,CSAGQTNYGYTF,TGCAGCGCGGGACAGACTAACTATGGCTACACCTTC
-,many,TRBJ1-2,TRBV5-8,CASSLARVQGLYGYTF,TGTGCCAGCAGCTTGGCAAGGGTTCAGGGGCTCTATGGCTACACCTTC
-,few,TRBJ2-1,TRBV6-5,CASSYSGGPGEQFF,TGTGCCAGCAGTTACTCCGGGGGGCCCGGGGAGCAGTTCTTC
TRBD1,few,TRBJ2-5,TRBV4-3,CASSQSGQQETQYF,TGCGCCAGCAGCCAATCGGGACAGCAAGAGACCCAGTACTTC
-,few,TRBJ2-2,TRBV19,CASSIPAGQTIFRGELFF,TGTGCCAGTAGTATCCCGGCCGGACAGACAATCTTTCGGGGGGAGCTGTTTTTT
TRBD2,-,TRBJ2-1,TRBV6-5,CASSSFGTSYNEQFF,TGTGCCAGCAGTTCCTTCGGGACTAGCTACAATGAGCAGTTCTTC
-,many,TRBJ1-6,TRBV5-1,CASSLTGTNSPLHF,TGCGCCAGCAGCTTGACCGGGACCAATTCACCCCTCCACTTT
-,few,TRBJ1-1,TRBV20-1,CSARGQSGAFF,TGCAGTGCTAGAGGTCAATCCGGGGCTTTCTTT
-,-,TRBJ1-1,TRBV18,CASSSAMNTEAFF,TGTGCCAGCTCGTCCGCTATGAACACTGAAGCTTTCTTT
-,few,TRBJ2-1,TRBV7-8,CASSLVGRGRYNEQFF,TGTGCCAGCAGCTTAGTAGGCCGGGGGAGGTACAATGAGCAGTTCTTC
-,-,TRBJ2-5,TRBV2,CASSEGPKAETQYF,TGTGCCAGCAGTGAAGGACCTAAGGCGGAGACCCAGTACTTC
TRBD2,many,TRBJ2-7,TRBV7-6,CASSIGTSGYEQYF,TGTGCCAGCAGTATCGGGACTAGCGGCTACGAGCAGTACTTC
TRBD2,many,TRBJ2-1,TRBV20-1,CSASASGDREFF,TGCAGTGCTAGTGCTAGCGGGGATCGGGAGTTCTTC
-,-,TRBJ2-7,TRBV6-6,CASSSRGPEQYF,TGTGCCAGCAGCTCGCGGGGACCCGAGCAGTACTTC
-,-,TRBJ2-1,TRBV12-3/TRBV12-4,CAVRGTVNYNEQFF,TGTGCCGTACGCGGGACAGTTAACTACAATGAGCAGTTCTTC
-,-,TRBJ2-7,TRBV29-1,CSVDRGMGYEQYF,TGCAGCGTTGACAGGGGAATGGGGTACGAGCAGTACTTC
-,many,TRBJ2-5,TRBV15,CATSRDSRSEETQYF,TGTGCCACCAGCAGAGATTCCAGGTCCGAAGAGACCCAGTACTTC
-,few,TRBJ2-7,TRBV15,CATSRDQGPYEQYF,TGTGCCACCAGCAGAGATCAGGGACCCTACGAGCAGTACTTC
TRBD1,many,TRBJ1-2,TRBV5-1,CASSTRTGANYGYTF,TGCGCCAGCAGCACGAGGACAGGGGCGAACTATGGCTACACCTTC
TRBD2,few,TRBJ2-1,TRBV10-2,CASSLAGGPREQFF,TGCGCCAGCAGTCTAGCGGGGGGGCCGAGGGAGCAGTTCTTC
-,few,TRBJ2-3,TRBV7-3,CASSFRGLGGRGPSDTQYF,TGTGCCAGCAGCTTCCGCGGACTAGGGGGCAGGGGGCCCTCAGATACGCAGTATTTT
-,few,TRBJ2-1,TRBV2,CASHRGLLNYNEQFF,TGTGCCTCTCACAGAGGGCTGCTTAACTACAATGAGCAGTTCTTC
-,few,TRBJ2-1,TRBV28,CASSPSSSYNEQFF,TGTGCCAGCAGTCCTTCGAGCTCCTACAATGAGCAGTTCTTC
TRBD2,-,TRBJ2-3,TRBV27,CASSPRLAGGEDTQYF,TGTGCCAGCAGTCCCCGACTAGCGGGAGGGGAAGATACGCAGTATTTT
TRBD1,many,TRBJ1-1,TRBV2,CASSEARTGGGTEAFF,TGTGCCAGCAGTGAAGCGCGGACAGGGGGAGGGACTGAAGCTTTCTTT
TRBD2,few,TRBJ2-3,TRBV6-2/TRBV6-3,CASTGTSAWDTQYF,TGTGCCAGCACCGGGACTAGCGCTTGGGATACGCAGTATTTT
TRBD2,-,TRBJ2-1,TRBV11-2,CASSLDASFGRDEQFF,TGTGCCAGCAGCTTAGATGCATCGTTCGGGAGGGATGAGCAGTTCTTC
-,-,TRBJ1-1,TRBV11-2,CASSLVRVHTEAFF,TGTGCCAGCAGCTTAGTCAGAGTCCACACTGAAGCTTTCTTT
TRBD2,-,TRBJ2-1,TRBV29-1,CSVKGGLAGVSNYNEQFF,TGCAGCGTGAAGGGGGGACTAGCGGGAGTATCAAACTACAATGAGCAGTTCTTC